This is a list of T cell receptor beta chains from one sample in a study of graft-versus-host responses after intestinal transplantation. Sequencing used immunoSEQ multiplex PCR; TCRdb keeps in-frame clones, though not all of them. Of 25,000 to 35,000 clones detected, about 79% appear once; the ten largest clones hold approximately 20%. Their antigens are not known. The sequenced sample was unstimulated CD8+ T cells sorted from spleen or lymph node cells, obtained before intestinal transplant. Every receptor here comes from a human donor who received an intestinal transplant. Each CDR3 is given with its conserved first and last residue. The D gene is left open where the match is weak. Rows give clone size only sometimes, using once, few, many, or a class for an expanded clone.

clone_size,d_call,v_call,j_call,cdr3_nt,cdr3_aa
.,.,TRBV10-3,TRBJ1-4,TGTGCCATCAGCGGGGAGGGTGAAAAACTGTTTTTT,CAISGEGEKLFF
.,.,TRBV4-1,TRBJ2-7,TGCGCCAGCAGCCAAGTTTTATCGCAGGGATTCACCTACGAGCAGTACTTC,CASSQVLSQGFTYEQYF
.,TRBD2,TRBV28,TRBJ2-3,TGTGCCAGCAGGTCTCTAGCGGACACCACAGATACGCAGTATTTT,CASRSLADTTDTQYF
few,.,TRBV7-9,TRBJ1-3,TGTGCCAGCAGCCCTTCAACAGGGCTGGTTGGAAACACCATATATTTT,CASSPSTGLVGNTIYF
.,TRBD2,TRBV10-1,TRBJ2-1,TGCGCCAGCCGGACTAGGGAGGGAGGCAATGAGCAGTTCTTC,CASRTREGGNEQFF
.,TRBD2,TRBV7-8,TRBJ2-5,TGTGCCAGCAAGCCGGGACTAGCGGTCCAAGAGACCCAGTACTTC,CASKPGLAVQETQYF
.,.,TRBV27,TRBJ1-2,TGTGCCAGCAGTTTATACAGCTACTATGGCTACACCTTC,CASSLYSYYGYTF
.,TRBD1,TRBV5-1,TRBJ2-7,TGCGCCAGCAGCTTGAGACAGGGGTGGAACTACGAGCAGTACTTC,CASSLRQGWNYEQYF
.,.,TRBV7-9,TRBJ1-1,TGTGCCAGCAGCTCACCTGGAGGGGTAGGCACTGAAGCTTTCTTT,CASSSPGGVGTEAFF
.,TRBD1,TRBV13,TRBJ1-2,TGTGCCAGCAGCTTAGAAGTCGGGGCAGGGGGCGTCTATGGCTACACCTTC,CASSLEVGAGGVYGYTF
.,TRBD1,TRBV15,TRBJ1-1,TGTGCCACCAGCAGAGACATTACGACAGGGGGGATTGAAGCTTTCTTT,CATSRDITTGGIEAFF
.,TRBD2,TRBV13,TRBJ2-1,TGTGCCAGCAGCCTTAGCGGGGGGTACAATGAGCAGTTCTTC,CASSLSGGYNEQFF
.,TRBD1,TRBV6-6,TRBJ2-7,TGTGCCAGCAGTTACTCCCCGGGACAGGGGGCTGGTGAGCAGTACTTC,CASSYSPGQGAGEQYF
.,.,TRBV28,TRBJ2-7,TGTGCCAGCAGTGAGATTAGCGGAGTTAACTCCTACGAGCAGTACTTC,CASSEISGVNSYEQYF
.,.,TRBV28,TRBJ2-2,TGTGCCAGCAGTGGTTACACGAACACCGGGGAGCTGTTTTTT,CASSGYTNTGELFF
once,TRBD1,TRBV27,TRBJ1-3,TGTGCCAGCAGTTTAGGGGGGACAGGGCCTGGAAACACCATATATTTT,CASSLGGTGPGNTIYF
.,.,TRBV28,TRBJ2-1,TGTGCCAGCGTCATGCGCTCTGGCCTGGGGAGGTACAATGAGCAGTTCTTC,CASVMRSGLGRYNEQFF
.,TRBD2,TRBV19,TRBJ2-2,TGTGCCAGTAGTATTAGTAGGTGGCGGGAGACCACCGGGGAGCTGTTTTTT,CASSISRWRETTGELFF
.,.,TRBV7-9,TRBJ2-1,TGTGCCAGCAGTAGCTTCGCGTACAATGAGCAGTTCTTC,CASSSFAYNEQFF
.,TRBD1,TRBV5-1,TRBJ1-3,TGCGCCAGCAGCCAAACCTCCGGGACAGGGAACTCTGGAAACACCATATATTTT,CASSQTSGTGNSGNTIYF
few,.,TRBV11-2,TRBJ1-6,TGTGCCAGCAGCTTAGATTTTGGACTTCCAGTTAATTCACCCCTCCACTTT,CASSLDFGLPVNSPLHF
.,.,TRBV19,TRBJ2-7,TGTGCCAGTAGTATAGCAGGGGCCTCCTACGAGCAGTACTTC,CASSIAGASYEQYF
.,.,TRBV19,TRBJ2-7,TGTGCCAGTAGTATAGGTCCATACGAGCAGTACTTC,CASSIGPYEQYF
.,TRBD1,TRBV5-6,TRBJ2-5,TGTGCCAGCAGCACCCGACAGGGGGGCTGGTGGGAGACCCAGTACTTC,CASSTRQGGWWETQYF
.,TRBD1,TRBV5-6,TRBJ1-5,TGTGCCAGCAGAGACAGGGGAATAAGCCAGCCCCAGCATTTT,CASRDRGISQPQHF
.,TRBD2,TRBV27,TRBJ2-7,TGTGCCAGCAGTTCGGGACTAGCGGGAGGGCCCTACGAGCAGTACTTC,CASSSGLAGGPYEQYF
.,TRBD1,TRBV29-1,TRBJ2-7,TGCAGCGTGGGGACGGGACAGACTGTCTACGAGCAGTACTTC,CSVGTGQTVYEQYF
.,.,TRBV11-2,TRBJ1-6,TGTGCCAGCAGCACCGTAACAGGGACCAATTCACCCCTCCACTTT,CASSTVTGTNSPLHF
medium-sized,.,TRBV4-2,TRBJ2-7,TGTGCCAGCAGCCAAGACGTCTCCTACGAGCAGTACTTC,CASSQDVSYEQYF
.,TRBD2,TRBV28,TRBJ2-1,TGTGCCAGCAGTTTCCCCGGGAGTCTAGCGGGGGGGCTTGGTTCGGACAATGAGCAGTTCTTC,CASSFPGSLAGGLGSDNEQFF
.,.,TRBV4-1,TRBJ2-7,TGCGCCAGCAGCCAAGTACAGGGGGGGACCTACGAGCAGTACTTC,CASSQVQGGTYEQYF
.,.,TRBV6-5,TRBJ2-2,TGTGCCAGCAGTCACCGCACTGGGAACACCGGGGAGCTGTTTTTT,CASSHRTGNTGELFF
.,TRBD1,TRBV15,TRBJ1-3,TGTGCCACCAGCAGTCGAACAGGGGAACGAAACACCATATATTTT,CATSSRTGERNTIYF
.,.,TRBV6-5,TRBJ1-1,TGTGCCAGCAGTTACTCAGAGACGGGGTTCACTGAAGCTTTCTTT,CASSYSETGFTEAFF
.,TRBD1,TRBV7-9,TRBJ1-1,TGTGCCAGCAGCCCGCCCTTGGGACAGGGGGTGAACACTGAAGCTTTCTTT,CASSPPLGQGVNTEAFF
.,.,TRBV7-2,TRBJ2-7,TGTGCCAGCAGCTTGAGGCAGCGATACTACGAGCAGTACTTC,CASSLRQRYYEQYF
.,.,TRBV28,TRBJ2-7,TGTGCCAGCAGTCGGTACGAGCAGTACTTC,CASSRYEQYF
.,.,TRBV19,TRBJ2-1,TGTGCCAGTAGTATTTTTCAGGGGTCGGTTGGTGAGCAGTTCTTC,CASSIFQGSVGEQFF
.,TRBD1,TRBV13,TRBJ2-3,TGTGCCAGCAGCTTCGAACCAGGGGGCTTCACAGATACGCAGTATTTT,CASSFEPGGFTDTQYF
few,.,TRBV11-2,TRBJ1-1,TGTGCCAGCAGCTTGTCCAGTTACACTGAAGCTTTCTTT,CASSLSSYTEAFF
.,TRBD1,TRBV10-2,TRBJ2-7,TGCGCCAGCGCGGAGGCAGGGGGCTGGGAGCAGTACTTC,CASAEAGGWEQYF
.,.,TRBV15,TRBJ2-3,TGTGCCACCAGCAGAGATCTGCCAGGCCCAGAAACAGATACGCAGTATTTT,CATSRDLPGPETDTQYF
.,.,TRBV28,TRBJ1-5,TGTGCCAGCACCCAGGGTTATAGCAATCAGCCCCAGCATTTT,CASTQGYSNQPQHF
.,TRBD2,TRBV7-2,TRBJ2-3,TGTGCCAGCAGCTCCGGGACTAGTAGGGGTACGCAGTATTTT,CASSSGTSRGTQYF
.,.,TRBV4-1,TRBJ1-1,TGCGCCAGCAGCCATTCCTTCCTTTCCGGGAGTTTGGAAGCTTTCTTT,CASSHSFLSGSLEAFF
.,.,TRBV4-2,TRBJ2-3,TGTGCCAGCAGCCAAGAAATGAACGGTTTGGATACGCAGTATTTT,CASSQEMNGLDTQYF
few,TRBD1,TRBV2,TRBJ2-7,TGTGCCAGCAATCCCCGGGACAGGGTTTACGAGCAGTACTTC,CASNPRDRVYEQYF
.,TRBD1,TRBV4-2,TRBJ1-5,TGTGCCAGCAGCCAACTGACAGGGGATCAGCCCCAGCATTTT,CASSQLTGDQPQHF
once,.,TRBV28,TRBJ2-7,TGTGCCAGCAGTTTCCAATCCTACGAGCAGTACTTC,CASSFQSYEQYF
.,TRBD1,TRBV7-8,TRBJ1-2,TGTGCCAGCAGCTACCGACAGGGAAACTATGGCTACACCTTC,CASSYRQGNYGYTF
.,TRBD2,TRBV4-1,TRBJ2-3,TGCGCCAGCAGCCAAGCCTTAGCGGGGGGGGCAGATACGCAGTATTTT,CASSQALAGGADTQYF
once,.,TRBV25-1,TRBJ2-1,TGTGCCAGCAGACTAAATGAGCAGTTCTTC,CASRLNEQFF
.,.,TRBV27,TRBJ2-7,TGTGCCAGCAGTTTTAGCAGGGTATACGAGCAGTACTTC,CASSFSRVYEQYF